This T cell receptor (beta chain) is from a study of cytomegalovirus exposure and HLA in healthy donors. For the study at large: Of 300 to 500 genotyped donors, 81% clustered with self-reported Caucasian donors.

Points from the study as a whole: Later analysis showed most CMV-associated TCR beta chains appearing HLA-restricted. Later work associated more than 15,000 TCR beta sequences with HLA alleles at 0.05 false discovery rate. An analysis was carried out at a later point. It showed that HLA-associated TCR beta chains were more clonally expanded than equally common non-associated chains.

This clone has only a few counts. Its matching antigen is unknown. PCR used 60 Vbeta primers and 13 Jbeta primers. Sequencing was performed with immunoSEQ multiplex PCR; in TCRdb, only in-frame clones are kept and a portion is missing. The sample includes 150,000 to 200,000 clones, 84% of them seen just once. The CDR3 runs to 15 residues. Germline V gene lookup returns CDR1 MNHEY and CDR2 SVGAGI. V lost 0 bases and J 3 bases, leaving 9 bases between the germline ends. This clonotype originated in a girl aged 5-17 years in good health and CMV-seropositive. The chain joins TRBV6-5 to TRBJ2-1; perhaps TRBD1 as D (6 bases). The sequenced sample consisted of PBMCs. CDR3 sequence (DNA): TGTGCCAGCAGTTACTCAGGGGGAAACTACAATGAGCAGTTCTTC. It encodes CASSYSGGNYNEQFF.